This passage covers 3 T cell receptor beta chains from one sample sequenced in a study of cytomegalovirus exposure and HLA in healthy donors. Primers for the PCR totalled 60 Vbeta and 13 Jbeta. Clones were read by immunoSEQ multiplex PCR, and TCRdb kept only the in-frame ones, dropping some. The sample records around 180,000 clones, approximately 88% being singletons. The sequencing sample was made of PBMCs. Receptors originate from a boy aged 10-17 years in good health and CMV-seronegative.

The chain uses TRBV7-9 and TRBJ1-6; 7 bases are a match to TRBD1. Trimming cost V 4 bases and J 11 bases; bases outside gene matches: 11. Germline lookup yields CDR1 SEHNR and CDR2 FQNEAQ (reference sequence). The CDR3 is 15 residues long. CDR3 residues: CASSYGTAPQTPLHF. Here the CDR3 DNA reads TGTGCCAGCAGCTATGGGACAGCACCCCAGACACCCCTCCACTTT.

CDR3 residues: CASSLGQGDEKLFF. The CDR3 DNA is TGTGCCAGCAGCTTGGGCCAGGGGGATGAAAAACTGTTTTTT. The chain employs TRBV7-9 and TRBJ1-4, with 7 bases matching TRBD1. The ends lost 3 bases at V and 6 bases at J; junction bases unmatched: 4. Germline-derived CDR1 and CDR2 are SEHNR and FQNEAQ (reference sequence). The CDR3 consists of 14 residues.

V and J are TRBV13 and TRBJ1-3; D gene ambiguous. Germline V gene data show CDR1 as PRHDT and CDR2 as FYEKMQ (reference sequence). This CDR3 is 16 amino acids long. Between the trimmed V and J ends, which lost 5 bases and 0 bases, there was a span of 14 bases. The CDR3 nucleotides read TGTGCCAGCAGCGCCGACGGAGAATTCTCTGGAAACACCATATATTTT. Its protein is CASSADGEFSGNTIYF.